These 29 T cell receptor beta chains were sequenced from one sample in a study of graft-versus-host responses after intestinal transplantation. No antigens are known for them. Assay used: immunoSEQ multiplex PCR; TCRdb lists only in-frame clones, some missing. Among tens of thousands of clones listed, about 94% were seen once. Material: unstimulated CD4+ T cells sorted from spleen or lymph node cells, obtained before transplant. The receptors here all came from a human donor who was the organ donor for an intestinal transplant.

This chain joins TRBV2 and TRBJ1-5, with D perhaps matching TRBD1 (5 bases). Trimming cost V 2 bases and J 5 bases, with 10 bases left between them. Germline V gene sequence: CDR1 SNHLY, CDR2 FYNNEI. CDR3 length equals 14 residues. The CDR3 sequence is CASSENRPDQPQHF. In DNA form, the CDR3 reads TGTGCCAGCAGTGAAAACAGGCCGGATCAGCCCCAGCATTTT.

This sequence joins TRBV6-5 and TRBJ1-3, with 8 bases identical to TRBD1. CDR3 length equals 13 residues. CDR1 MNHEY and CDR2 SVGAGI come from the germline V gene. J gave up 2 bases and V 6 bases, and 0 bases lay outside the gene matches. For the CDR3, the DNA is TGTGCCAGCAGACAGGGGGCTGGAAACACCATATATTTT. Residues: CASRQGAGNTIYF.

CDR3 in amino acids: CASSQATGGSYEQYF. The CDR3, as DNA: TGCGCCAGCAGCCAGGCGACAGGGGGCTCCTACGAGCAGTACTTC. V gene TRBV4-3 combines with J gene TRBJ2-5; TRBD1 matches 9 bases. The J call may be mistaken, given a closer DNA end match to TRBJ2-7. Germline V CDR1 and CDR2: LGHNA, YSLEER. This CDR3 region has 15 residues.

This chain joins TRBV7-2 and TRBJ1-5, with D perhaps TRBD1 (5 bases). V lost 1 base and J lost 2, with 12 bases in between. This CDR3 has 16 amino acids. CDR1 is SGHTA, CDR2 FQGNSA, per germline. In DNA form, the CDR3 reads TGTGCCAGCAGCTTAGGGCAGGGATCCGGCAATCAGCCCCAGCATTTT. It translates to CASSLGQGSGNQPQHF.

The chain links TRBV27 to TRBJ2-3; maybe TRBD2 (6 bases). This CDR3 contains 13 residues. With 6 bases removed from V and 4 bases from J, the gap between germline ends came to 11 bases. The germline V gene has CDR1 MNHEY and CDR2 SMNVEV (reference sequence). CDR3 sequence reads: CASRPSGADTQYF. CDR3 nucleotides: TGTGCCAGCAGGCCCTCGGGGGCAGATACGCAGTATTTT.

In this sample, this clone turned up once. The V call is TRBV9, the J call TRBJ2-2; the match to TRBD1 covers 11 bases. V trimming: 0 bases; J trimming: 4 bases; junction bases outside the gene matches: 5. CDR3 length: 17 residues. CDR1 SGDLS and CDR2 YYNGEE come from the germline V gene. The CDR3 protein is CASSVAWTGGITGELFF. The CDR3 DNA follows: TGTGCCAGCAGCGTAGCGTGGACAGGGGGCATCACCGGGGAGCTGTTTTTT.

The chain joins TRBV18 to TRBJ2-2; D uncertain. The CDR3 contains 14 residues. In germline, CDR1 is KGHSH, CDR2 LQKENI. Trimming removed 1 base from V and 6 bases from J, with 9 bases in between. The CDR3 here is CASSPRPGPGELFF. CDR3 nucleotide sequence: TGTGCCAGCTCACCACGTCCAGGTCCCGGGGAGCTGTTTTTT.

The chain is built from TRBV4-2 and TRBJ2-3, with 8 bases fitting TRBD1. CDR1 LGHNA and CDR2 YNFKEQ come from the germline V gene. This CDR3 is 13 amino acids long. The junction had 13 bases not matched to a gene; V was cut back by 6 bases and J by 14 bases. The CDR3 DNA reads as TGTGCCAGCAGTCCTGGACAGGGCACAATGTGGTATTTT. Translated, it gives CASSPGQGTMWYF.

The sample holds one count of this clone. DNA of the CDR3: TGTGCCAGCTCGCCCGCTCTCGGGGGCGTCGATGGCTACACCTTC. This gives the protein CASSPALGGVDGYTF. The rearrangement links TRBV18 to TRBJ1-2, with a possible D match to TRBD1 (6 bases). V was trimmed by 6 bases and J by 6 bases, leaving 20 bases between them. This CDR3 spans 15 amino acids. Per the germline V gene, CDR1 is KGHSH and CDR2 is LQKENI.

The chain joins TRBV6-1 to TRBJ1-1; 7 bases agree with TRBD1. Germline V gives CDR1 MNHNS, CDR2 SASEGT. This CDR3 has 16 residues. V lost 4 bases and J lost 0; bases outside the gene matches: 8. Written as DNA, the CDR3 is TGTGCCAGCAGTGGATCTCCGGGACAGATGAACACTGAAGCTTTCTTT. Translating gives CASSGSPGQMNTEAFF.

This clone was seen a single time. J is TRBJ1-1 and V is TRBV28, with D uncertain. The germline V and J ends were trimmed by 2 bases and 1 base, with 8 bases remaining between them. Germline V CDR1 and CDR2: MDHEN, SYDVKM. This CDR3 is 14 amino acids long. The CDR3 spells CASSLGETNTEAFF. The DNA of the CDR3 is TGTGCCAGCAGTTTAGGGGAGACGAACACTGAAGCTTTCTTT.

This clone was seen more than once but under ten times. The rearrangement links TRBV7-2 to TRBJ2-7, with 15 bases matching TRBD2. CDR1 SGHTA and CDR2 FQGNSA come from the germline V gene. Trimming removed 6 bases from V and 3 bases from J; junction bases left unmatched: 6. CDR3 size: 16 residues. The CDR3 nucleotides are TGTGCCAGCAGGCGGACTAGCGGGGGGGGTTTCTACGAGCAGTACTTC. Translating it yields CASRRTSGGGFYEQYF.

The rearrangement uses TRBV30 and TRBJ2-3; the match to TRBD2 covers 9 bases. From germline, CDR1 is GTSNPN and CDR2 SVGIG (reference sequence). V trimming: 2 bases; J trimming: 0 bases; junction bases outside the gene matches: 9. This CDR3 is 17 amino acids long. For the CDR3, the DNA is TGTGCCTGGAGTCAGTACCTTAGCGGGGGAAGCACAGATACGCAGTATTTT. Its protein is CAWSQYLSGGSTDTQYF.

V and J are TRBV7-9 and TRBJ1-5; D perhaps matches TRBD1 (5 bases). This CDR3 is built from 16 residues. Germline assignment: CDR1 SEHNR and CDR2 FQNEAQ (reference sequence). Trimming removed 4 bases from V and 7 bases from J, with 20 bases in between. The CDR3 loop is CASSSIGGGVEQPQHF. CDR3 DNA sequence: TGTGCCAGCAGCTCAATTGGGGGGGGAGTCGAACAGCCCCAGCATTTT.

This sequence joins TRBV19 and TRBJ1-5, with no clear D. Per germline, CDR1 LNHDA and CDR2 SQIVND (reference sequence). V dropped 9 bases and J dropped 6 bases, with 18 bases sitting between them. The CDR3 totals 14 residues. The DNA for the CDR3 is TGTGCCAGCGAGAGGAATGAGGGTTTTCAGCCCCAGCATTTT. It encodes CASERNEGFQPQHF.

V gene TRBV5-4 combines with J gene TRBJ1-2, with 7 bases identical to TRBD1. The germline CDR1 and CDR2 sequences are SGHNT and YYREEE (reference sequence). This CDR3 is built from 17 residues. After removal of 4 bases from V and 4 bases from J, the junction contained 16 bases not matched to a gene. CDR3 sequence reads: CASSLDAATGRPYGYTF. As DNA, the CDR3 is TGTGCCAGCAGCCTGGACGCAGCGACAGGGCGGCCCTATGGCTACACCTTC.

This chain joins TRBV5-5 and TRBJ2-7; D is ambiguous. The germline V gene has CDR1 SGHKS and CDR2 YYEKEE (reference sequence). The CDR3 has 14 residues. V lost 4 bases to trimming and J lost 2 bases, with 13 bases between them. CDR3 in amino acids: CASSPSILTYEQYF. The CDR3 DNA follows: TGTGCCAGCAGCCCCTCCATTCTAACCTACGAGCAGTACTTC.

The CDR3 region is CASSLSGNEQFF. CDR3 nucleotide sequence: TGTGCCAGCAGTTTATCCGGCAATGAGCAGTTCTTC. The V gene is TRBV27, the J gene TRBJ2-1; D ambiguous. V dropped 0 bases and J dropped 6 bases, with 3 bases sitting between them. The germline V gene has CDR1 MNHEY and CDR2 SMNVEV (reference sequence). This CDR3 region has 12 residues.

CDR3 amino acids: CASSPRNPPEAFF. CDR3 bases: TGTGCCAGCTCACCACGTAACCCCCCTGAAGCTTTCTTT. This chain joins TRBV18 and TRBJ1-1; D unclear. Per germline, CDR1 KGHSH and CDR2 LQKENI. This CDR3 is 13 amino acids long. Between the trimmed V and J ends, which lost 1 base and 6 bases, there was a span of 9 bases.

The chain joins TRBV7-2 to TRBJ1-4, with D possibly TRBD1 on 5 matching bases. The germline CDR1 and CDR2 sequences are SGHTA and FQGNSA. Trimming shortened V by 2 bases and J by 1 base, and 11 bases separated the two germline ends. The CDR3 contains 16 residues. CDR3 in DNA: TGTGCCAGCAGCTTAAACTCCAGGGAAACTAATGAAAAACTGTTTTTT. It specifies CASSLNSRETNEKLFF.

The chain couples TRBV5-1 to TRBJ2-5, with 10 bases lining up with TRBD1. V lost 3 bases and J lost 1; bases outside the gene matches: 3. The CDR3 consists of 15 residues. The germline gives CDR1 SGHRS, CDR2 YFSETQ. The CDR3 is CASSYRQGAQETQYF. The CDR3 DNA reads as TGCGCCAGCAGCTACCGACAGGGGGCCCAAGAGACCCAGTACTTC. The variable domain in full, with the rest retrieved from reference TRBV5-1 and TRBJ2-5, is KAGVTQTPRYLIKTRGQQVTLSCSPISGHRSVSWYQQTPGQGLQFLFEYFSETQRNKGNFPGRFSGRQFSNSRSEMNVSTLELGDSALYLCASSYRQGAQETQYFGPGTRLLVL.

This clone was counted once. The chain joins TRBV6-5 to TRBJ1-5, with 8 bases matching TRBD1. CDR3 length equals 15 residues. CDR1 is MNHEY and CDR2 is SVGAGI in the germline V gene. V was pared by 6 bases and J by 6 bases, with 10 bases of the junction left unmatched. DNA for the CDR3: TGTGCCAGCAGCGGGGGACAGGTTGGGAGTCAGCCCCAGCATTTT. Protein sequence: CASSGGQVGSQPQHF.

The CDR3 DNA follows: TGTGCTAGTGGTTTGCTGAGCGGGGGGGCCTACGAGCAGTACTTC. As protein: CASGLLSGGAYEQYF. The gene calls are TRBV12-5 and TRBJ2-7; 10 nucleotides match TRBD2. This CDR3 comprises 15 residues. Germline CDR1 and CDR2: LGHNT and FRNRAP. V lost 2 bases, J lost 2 bases, and 3 bases stayed unmatched.

This clone has just one count. The chain employs TRBV5-5 and TRBJ2-3; no reliable D call. V was trimmed by 4 bases and J by 2 bases, leaving 14 bases between them. CDR3 length: 15 amino acids. Germline loops: CDR1 SGHKS, CDR2 YYEKEE (reference sequence). The CDR3 nucleotides read TGTGCCAGCAGCCACCTGACCCCAGCCACAGATACGCAGTATTTT. Amino acid sequence: CASSHLTPATDTQYF.

The genes are TRBV30 and TRBJ2-3; 7 positions match TRBD1. The germline V gene has CDR1 GTSNPN and CDR2 SVGIG (reference sequence). The CDR3 is made up of 16 amino acids. The junction had 10 bases not matched to a gene; V was cut back by 2 bases and J by 2 bases. CDR3 loop: CAWSLRDRGFTDTQYF. For the CDR3, the DNA is TGTGCCTGGAGTCTACGGGACAGAGGGTTCACAGATACGCAGTATTTT.

The rearrangement uses TRBV4-3 and TRBJ1-2; a possible D gene is TRBD1 (5 bases). From germline, CDR1 is LGHNA and CDR2 YSLEER. V lost 1 base to trimming and J lost 6 bases, with 15 bases between them. The length of the CDR3 is 15 residues. DNA for the CDR3: TGCGCCAGCAGCCAAGGGGTCCGACAGCCCCATGGCTACACCTTC. Translating it yields CASSQGVRQPHGYTF.

The chain employs TRBV4-3 and TRBJ2-3; 9 bases fit TRBD2. This CDR3 is built from 15 residues. Germline V gene lookup returns CDR1 LGHNA and CDR2 YSLEER. Trimming removed 4 bases from V and 7 bases from J; junction bases left unmatched: 9. CDR3 sequence: CASSLAGGPGNTQYF. The DNA of the CDR3 is TGCGCCAGCAGCCTCGCGGGGGGGCCGGGTAATACGCAGTATTTT.

The J gene is TRBJ2-3, the V gene TRBV18; no clear D gene. Germline assignment: CDR1 KGHSH and CDR2 LQKENI. V was cut by 3 bases and J by 1 base, with 8 bases left in between. The CDR3 contains 14 residues. Written as DNA, the CDR3 is TGTGCCAGCTCACCTGTTGGCGGCACAGATACGCAGTATTTT. Its protein is CASSPVGGTDTQYF.

The chain employs TRBV5-1 and TRBJ1-6; D not certain. V lost 2 bases to trimming and J lost 6 bases, with 12 bases between them. Germline CDR1 and CDR2: SGHRS and YFSETQ. The CDR3 extends over 15 amino acids. The CDR3, as DNA: TGCGCCAGCAGCTTTGTTCAAGGGCCTAATTCACCCCTCCACTTT. It encodes CASSFVQGPNSPLHF.